This TCR beta chain comes out of a study of CD8 T cells in ankylosing spondylitis. Points from the study as a whole: A motif of 8 or 9 highly homologous TCR beta variants was seen as apparently characteristic of ankylosing spondylitis blood.

Libraries for TCR beta were made by quantitative 5'-RACE with molecular barcodes. In TCRdb, the 5' RACE reads were re-called with MiXCR into one record per CDR3 protein. The sample holds 400,000 to 450,000 distinct CDR3 sequences, 17% seen once. V was clipped by 3 bases and J by 8 bases, with 22 bases between them. Germline CDR1 is DFQATT and CDR2 is SNEGSKA (reference sequence). This CDR3 has 15 amino acids. This clonotype appeared a few times. The antigen is undetermined. The sample was blood, either unsorted or a sorted T cell fraction (not recorded which). The rearrangement links TRBV20-1 to TRBJ1-2; perhaps TRBD1 as D (6 bases). The sequence was collected from a male donor with ankylosing spondylitis. The CDR3 DNA reads as TGCAGTGCTAGGGAACCCGGGACAACGGGGAGGGGCTACACCTTC. As protein: CSAREPGTTGRGYTF.